This T cell receptor (beta chain) is drawn from a study of shared clonotypes between healthy human individuals. CD45RO-negative cells were positively selected for CCR7, leaving out terminally differentiated effector memory CD45RA+ cells. Study results and limitations: Some clonotypes were shared by all four sorted-subset donors, while others were not shared. The non-shared ones had lower generation probabilities than the shared ones.

Notes on this clone: Its antigen is not identified.

Assay used: immunoSEQ multiplex PCR; TCRdb lists only in-frame clones, some missing. The data hold under 850,000 clones, with 92% observed a single time. Germline assignment: CDR1 WSHSY and CDR2 SAAADI. V gave up 8 bases and J gave up 4 bases; unmatched junction bases: 5. The CDR3 totals 14 residues. This chain links TRBV10-2 with TRBJ2-1; 10 bases map to TRBD2. Sequenced input: naive CD8+ T cells sorted from blood. This receptor was obtained from a man aged 30 to 45 in good health. The CDR3 DNA is TGCGCCAGCGCAAGCGGGAGGGGGTACAATGAGCAGTTCTTC. It yields the protein CASASGRGYNEQFF.